The 28 T cell receptor beta chains below were found in one sample sequenced in a study of CD8+ T cells in alopecia areata. The authors extracted RNA and reverse transcribed it into cDNA as the sequencing template. Measured with immunoSEQ multiplex PCR; TCRdb has only the in-frame clones, and not every one. The table lists 130,000 to 150,000 clones, about 51% of them singletons. This specimen was CD4+ T cells sorted from blood, taken at week 0. The source is a human donor with alopecia areata.

This clone occurred a few times. The CDR3: CAWSRSMNTEAFF. The CDR3 bases are TGTGCCTGGAGTCGAAGTATGAACACTGAAGCTTTCTTT. V and J are TRBV30 and TRBJ1-1, with D unresolved. Germline values: CDR1 GTSNPN, CDR2 SVGIG (reference sequence). V was shortened by 2 bases and J by 0 bases, with 7 bases between the two germline ends. The CDR3 runs to 13 residues.

The chain uses TRBV9 and TRBJ2-5; TRBD2 aligns across 8 bases. CDR1 is SGDLS, CDR2 YYNGEE, per germline. Trimming took 6 bases from V and 4 from J; bases not matched to a gene: 11. The CDR3 totals 15 residues. Here the CDR3 DNA reads TGTGCCAGCAACAGCGGGAGCCCTAAAGGAGAGACCCAGTACTTC. Translating gives CASNSGSPKGETQYF.

This chain links TRBV9 with TRBJ2-2; 11 bases map to TRBD2. This CDR3 is 15 amino acids long. After removal of 4 bases from V and 8 bases from J, the junction contained 7 bases not matched to a gene. Germline assignment: CDR1 SGDLS and CDR2 YYNGEE. The CDR3 is CASSNRLAGIGELFF. The DNA for the CDR3 is TGTGCCAGCAGCAATCGACTAGCGGGAATTGGGGAGCTGTTTTTT.

A remark on this clone: This same CDR3 is encoded by further DNA sequences in the sample. The chain combines TRBV29-1 with TRBJ2-2; D remains ambiguous. The CDR3 runs 11 residues. V was shortened by 6 bases and J by 1 base, with 3 bases between the two germline ends. Per germline, CDR1 SQVTM and CDR2 ANQGSEA. The CDR3 sequence is CSVGNTGELFF. For the CDR3, the DNA is TGCAGCGTCGGGAACACCGGGGAGCTGTTTTTT.

The V call is TRBV19, the J call TRBJ1-5; D unclear. Looked up from germline, CDR1 is LNHDA and CDR2 is SQIVND (reference sequence). V gave up 4 bases and J gave up 0 bases, with 7 bases separating them. There are 14 residues in the CDR3. The CDR3 reads CASSTSSSNQPQHF. The DNA of the CDR3 is TGTGCCAGTAGTACCAGTTCTAGCAATCAGCCCCAGCATTTT.

This clone was seen more than once but under ten times. The genes are TRBV29-1 and TRBJ1-2, with TRBD1 identical over 8 bases. The CDR3 sequence is 14 residues long. V lost 6 bases, J lost 8 bases, and 14 bases stayed unmatched. Germline values: CDR1 SQVTM, CDR2 ANQGSEA. CDR3 in amino acids: CSVPIGQGFMGYTF. In DNA form, the CDR3 reads TGCAGCGTCCCCATCGGACAGGGTTTCATGGGCTACACCTTC.

The chain links TRBV30 to TRBJ2-2; the D gene is possibly TRBD2 (5 bases). The CDR3 sequence is 16 residues long. Germline V CDR1 and CDR2: GTSNPN, SVGIG (reference sequence). Trimming took off 0 bases at V and 6 bases at J, with 17 bases between the two ends. The CDR3 DNA sequence: TGTGCCTGGAGTGTATTGGGTCCGGGGTTATCCGGGGAGCTGTTTTTT. It encodes CAWSVLGPGLSGELFF.

V gene TRBV30 combines with J gene TRBJ1-5; D uncertain. The CDR3 loop spans 13 amino acids. V dropped 5 bases and J dropped 5 bases, with 13 bases sitting between them. Germline assignment: CDR1 GTSNPN and CDR2 SVGIG (reference sequence). The CDR3 reads CAWAPGSHQPQHF. The CDR3 nucleotides read TGTGCCTGGGCTCCTGGATCGCATCAGCCCCAGCATTTT.

The chain uses TRBV29-1 and TRBJ1-4; D call uncertain. The CDR3 has 11 residues. The V and J ends lost 8 bases and 8 bases respectively, with 12 bases between them. CDR1 and CDR2 from the germline V gene are SQVTM and ANQGSEA. The CDR3 nucleotides read TGCAGCTTTTCGGTCGGCGAAAAACTGTTTTTT. Its protein is CSFSVGEKLFF.

The sample holds a few counts of this clone. The V and J genes are TRBV11-2 and TRBJ1-2, with D unresolved. Trimming removed 8 bases at V and 8 bases at J, with 18 bases between. This CDR3 comprises 13 residues. Germline values: CDR1 SGHAT, CDR2 FQNNGV. CDR3 sequence reads: CASASSLWGGYTF. The CDR3 region has the DNA TGTGCCAGCGCCTCTTCATTGTGGGGAGGCTACACCTTC. The full variable domain, with the rest looked up from reference TRBV11-2 and TRBJ1-2, is EAGVAQSPRYKIIEKRQSVAFWCNPISGHATLYWYQQILGQGPKLLIQFQNNGVVDDSQLPKDRFSAERLKGVDSTLKIQPAKLEDSAVYLCASASSLWGGYTFGSGTRLTVV.

The chain joins TRBV7-2 to TRBJ2-6; D perhaps matches TRBD2 (6 bases). Trimming cost V 3 bases and J 4 bases, with 10 bases left between them. Germline V gives CDR1 SGHTA, CDR2 FQGNSA. The CDR3 spans 15 residues. The CDR3 protein is CASSFGGTGANVLTF. The CDR3 nucleotides read TGTGCCAGCAGCTTTGGAGGGACCGGGGCCAACGTCCTGACTTTC.

The chain has TRBV7-3 and TRBJ2-1; 7 bases are a match to TRBD1. With 5 bases clipped from V and 0 bases from J, the junction kept 7 bases outside the gene matches. Germline lookup yields CDR1 SGHTA and CDR2 FQGTGA. The CDR3 is made up of 16 amino acids. The CDR3 coding sequence is TGTGCCAGCAGCCCCCGACAGGGAAGCTCCTACAATGAGCAGTTCTTC. It encodes CASSPRQGSSYNEQFF.

The rearrangement uses TRBV9 and TRBJ2-5; 10 nucleotides line up with TRBD2. Germline values: CDR1 SGDLS, CDR2 YYNGEE. The V gene end was trimmed by 4 bases and the J gene end by 2 bases; junction bases not matched to a gene: 8. The CDR3 covers 16 residues. CDR3 residues: CASSPGGTSEQETQYF. CDR3 coding DNA: TGTGCCAGCAGCCCAGGGGGGACTAGCGAACAAGAGACCCAGTACTTC.

The rearrangement joins TRBV19 to TRBJ2-3, with D perhaps TRBD1 or TRBD2 (5 bases each). This CDR3 spans 13 amino acids. The ends were cut back, 7 bases at V and 1 base at J, with 9 bases in the middle. CDR1 is LNHDA and CDR2 is SQIVND in the germline V gene (reference sequence). CDR3 amino acids: CASKVGGTDTQYF. In nucleotides, the CDR3 is TGTGCCAGTAAGGTGGGGGGCACAGATACGCAGTATTTT. Supplemented by reference TRBV19 and TRBJ2-3, the full variable domain reads DGGITQSPKYLFRKEGQNVTLSCEQNLNHDAMYWYRQDPGQGLRLIYYSQIVNDFQKGDIAEGYSVSREKKESFPLTVTSAQKNPTAFYLCASKVGGTDTQYFGPGTRLTVL.

The chain joins TRBV29-1 to TRBJ2-1; D possibly corresponds to TRBD2 (5 bases). Germline V gene lookup returns CDR1 SQVTM and CDR2 ANQGSEA. This CDR3 is built from 11 residues. Trimming took off 5 bases at V and 4 bases at J, with 6 bases between the two ends. CDR3 coding DNA: TGCAGCGTTCGGGATTACAATGAGCAGTTCTTC. Translating gives CSVRDYNEQFF.

This clone occurred a few times. V and J are TRBV29-1 and TRBJ2-7; no firm D call. This CDR3 region has 13 residues. V dropped 6 bases and J dropped 3 bases, with 15 bases sitting between them. Germline values: CDR1 SQVTM, CDR2 ANQGSEA. In DNA form, the CDR3 reads TGCAGCGTCGCCCATAGAGAACACTACGAGCAGTACTTC. Translation: CSVAHREHYEQYF.

The V gene is TRBV7-8, the J gene TRBJ2-5, with D possibly being TRBD1 (6 bases). V was trimmed by 5 bases and J by 5 bases, leaving 18 bases between them. This CDR3 spans 15 amino acids. CDR1 is SGHVS and CDR2 is FQNEAQ in the germline V gene. The chain's CDR3 is CASSRDTNKVETQYF. In DNA, the CDR3 is TGTGCCAGCAGCCGGGACACAAACAAGGTTGAGACCCAGTACTTC.

This chain uses TRBV7-2 with TRBJ1-1; 7 bases are a match to TRBD1. V was clipped by 3 bases and J by 3 bases; unmatched bases: 1. The germline V gene encodes CDR1 SGHTA and CDR2 FQGNSA. The length of the CDR3 is 13 residues. CDR3 sequence (DNA): TGTGCCAGCAGCTTTGACAGGGACACTGAAGCTTTCTTT. Protein product: CASSFDRDTEAFF.

The rearrangement joins TRBV30 to TRBJ1-1; the D is unclear. The CDR3 has 13 amino acids. Deletions cut 3 bases from V and 3 bases from J, with 11 bases between. The germline V gene encodes CDR1 GTSNPN and CDR2 SVGIG (reference sequence). The CDR3 region is CAWRRGRDTEAFF. CDR3 bases: TGTGCCTGGAGACGTGGGAGGGACACTGAAGCTTTCTTT.

The V gene is TRBV7-2, the J gene TRBJ2-3; 14 nucleotides agree with TRBD2. Losses at the gene ends were 5 bases for V and 4 bases for J; bases not matched to a gene: 5. This CDR3 contains 16 residues. CDR1 and CDR2 (germline): SGHTA, FQGNSA. The CDR3 loop reads CASSLTSGRASDTQYF. The CDR3 DNA reads as TGTGCCAGCAGCCTGACTAGCGGGAGGGCCTCAGATACGCAGTATTTT.

The chain couples TRBV11-2 to TRBJ2-7; D is ambiguous. Germline V CDR1 and CDR2: SGHAT, FQNNGV. With 1 base removed from V and 2 bases from J, the gap between germline ends came to 6 bases. The CDR3 spans 13 residues. DNA of the CDR3: TGTGCCAGCAGCTTAGGTAGGACCTACGAGCAGTACTTC. Translation: CASSLGRTYEQYF.

The J gene is TRBJ2-3, the V gene TRBV7-9; D is unresolved. The CDR3 is made up of 15 amino acids. Trimming shortened V by 5 bases and J by 1 base, and 13 bases separated the two germline ends. Germline CDR1 is SEHNR and CDR2 is FQNEAQ (reference sequence). This CDR3 reads CASSATFSRTDTQYF. As DNA, the CDR3 is TGTGCCAGCAGCGCGACCTTTTCCCGCACAGATACGCAGTATTTT.

J is TRBJ2-3 and V is TRBV5-4, with 10 bases aligning to TRBD2. The CDR3 covers 15 residues. Per germline, CDR1 SGHNT and CDR2 YYREEE (reference sequence). V trimming: 0 bases; J trimming: 4 bases; junction bases outside the gene matches: 2. The CDR3 DNA reads TGTGCCAGCAGCTTGGGTCTAGCGGGAGCAGATACGCAGTATTTT. Translated, it gives CASSLGLAGADTQYF.

This clone appeared a few times. This chain connects TRBV29-1 to TRBJ2-5; D possibly corresponds to TRBD2 (5 bases). The CDR3 totals 13 residues. V was pared by 4 bases and J by 4 bases, with 13 bases between. Germline CDR1 is SQVTM and CDR2 is ANQGSEA. The CDR3 DNA sequence: TGCAGCGTTGCAGGTAGCGCGATAGAGACCCAGTACTTC. Amino acid sequence: CSVAGSAIETQYF. The full variable domain, completed using reference TRBV29-1 and TRBJ2-5, is SAVISQKPSRDICQRGTSLTIQCQVDSQVTMMFWYRQQPGQSLTLIATANQGSEATYESGFVIDKFPISRPNLTFSTLTVSNMSPEDSSIYLCSVAGSAIETQYFGPGTRLLVL.

This clone has more than one count but fewer than ten. This rearrangement joins TRBV30 to TRBJ2-3; D not resolved. The CDR3 is 11 amino acids. Germline values: CDR1 GTSNPN, CDR2 SVGIG (reference sequence). The CDR3 nucleotides are TGTGCTTCCTTAGCCCTAGATACGCAGTATTTT. This encodes CASLALDTQYF.

The chain carries TRBV30 and TRBJ1-5, with 11 bases matching TRBD1. V gave up 0 bases and J gave up 6 bases; unmatched junction bases: 4. The CDR3 is made up of 15 amino acids. Germline CDR1 and CDR2: GTSNPN and SVGIG (reference sequence). In nucleotides, the CDR3 is TGTGCCTGGAGTGTACCCGGGACAGGGGGTCAGCCCCAGCATTTT. Its translation: CAWSVPGTGGQPQHF. Full variable domain (outside the CDR3, taken from reference TRBV30 and TRBJ1-5): SQTIHQWPATLVQPVGSPLSLECTVEGTSNPNLYWYRQAAGRGLQLLFYSVGIGQISSEVPQNLSASRPQDRQFILSSKKLLLSDSGFYLCAWSVPGTGGQPQHFGDGTRLSIL.

In its sample, this clone was seen a few times. In the same sample, other DNA sequences code for this CDR3. This chain connects TRBV5-1 to TRBJ1-5; D unclear. The CDR3 runs 14 residues. V dropped 0 bases and J dropped 2 bases, with 6 bases sitting between them. Looked up from germline, CDR1 is SGHRS and CDR2 is YFSETQ. In DNA form, the CDR3 reads TGCGCCAGCAGCTTGGGAGACGGCAATCAGCCCCAGCATTTT. This codes for CASSLGDGNQPQHF.

The table lists this clone with a few counts. The chain couples TRBV6-6 to TRBJ2-2; D ambiguous. The CDR3 is 14 residues long. V was shortened by 5 bases and J by 0 bases, with 7 bases between the two germline ends. Germline V lookup: CDR1 MNHNY, CDR2 SVGAGI (reference sequence). DNA for the CDR3: TGTGCCAGCAGTCCTGGACCGAACACCGGGGAGCTGTTTTTT. It codes for CASSPGPNTGELFF.